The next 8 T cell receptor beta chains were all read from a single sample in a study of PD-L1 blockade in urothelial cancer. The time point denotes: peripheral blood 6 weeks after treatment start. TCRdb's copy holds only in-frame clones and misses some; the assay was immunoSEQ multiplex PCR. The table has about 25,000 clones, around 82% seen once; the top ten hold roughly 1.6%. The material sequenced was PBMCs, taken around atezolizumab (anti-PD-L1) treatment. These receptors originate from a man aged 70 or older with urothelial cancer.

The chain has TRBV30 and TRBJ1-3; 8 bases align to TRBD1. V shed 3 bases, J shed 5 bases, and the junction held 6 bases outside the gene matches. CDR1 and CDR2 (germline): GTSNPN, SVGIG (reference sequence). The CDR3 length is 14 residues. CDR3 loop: CAWSGGDRRNTIYF. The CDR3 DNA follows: TGTGCCTGGAGCGGAGGGGACAGGAGAAACACCATATATTTT.

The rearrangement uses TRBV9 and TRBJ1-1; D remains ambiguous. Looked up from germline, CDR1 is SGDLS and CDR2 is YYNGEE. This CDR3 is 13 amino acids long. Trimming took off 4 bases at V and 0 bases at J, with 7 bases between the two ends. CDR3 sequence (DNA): TGTGCCAGCAGCCTCGACATGAACACTGAAGCTTTCTTT. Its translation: CASSLDMNTEAFF.

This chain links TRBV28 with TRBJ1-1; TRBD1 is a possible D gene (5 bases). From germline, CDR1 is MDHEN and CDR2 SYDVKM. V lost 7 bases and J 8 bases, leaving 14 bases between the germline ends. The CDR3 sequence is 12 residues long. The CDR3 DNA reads TGTGCCAGCAAGGACATCATGACGGAAGCTTTCTTT. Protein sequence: CASKDIMTEAFF.

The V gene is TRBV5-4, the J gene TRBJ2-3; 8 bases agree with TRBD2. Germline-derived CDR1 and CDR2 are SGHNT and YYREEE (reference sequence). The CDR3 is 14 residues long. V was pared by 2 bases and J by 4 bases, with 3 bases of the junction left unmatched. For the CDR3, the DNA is TGTGCCAGCAGCTTAGCGGGAGATGCAGATACGCAGTATTTT. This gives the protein CASSLAGDADTQYF.

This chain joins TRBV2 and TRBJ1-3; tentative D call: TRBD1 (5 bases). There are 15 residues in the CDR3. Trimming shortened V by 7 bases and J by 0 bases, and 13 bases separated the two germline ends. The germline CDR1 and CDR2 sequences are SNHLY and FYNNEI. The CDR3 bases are TGTGCCAGCACCGCGGGGGGGAACTCTGGAAACACCATATATTTT. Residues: CASTAGGNSGNTIYF.

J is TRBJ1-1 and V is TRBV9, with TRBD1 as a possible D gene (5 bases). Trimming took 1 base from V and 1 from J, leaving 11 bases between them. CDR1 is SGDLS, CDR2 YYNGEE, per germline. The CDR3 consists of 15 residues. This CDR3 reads CASSVIAGANTEAFF. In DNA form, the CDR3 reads TGTGCCAGCAGCGTAATAGCTGGGGCGAACACTGAAGCTTTCTTT.

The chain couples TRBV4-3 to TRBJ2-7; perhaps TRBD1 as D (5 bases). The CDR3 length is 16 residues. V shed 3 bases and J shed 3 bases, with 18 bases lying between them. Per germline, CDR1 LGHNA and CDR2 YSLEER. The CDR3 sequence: CASSHALDNSDYEQYF. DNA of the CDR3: TGCGCCAGCAGCCACGCATTGGACAACTCAGACTACGAGCAGTACTTC.

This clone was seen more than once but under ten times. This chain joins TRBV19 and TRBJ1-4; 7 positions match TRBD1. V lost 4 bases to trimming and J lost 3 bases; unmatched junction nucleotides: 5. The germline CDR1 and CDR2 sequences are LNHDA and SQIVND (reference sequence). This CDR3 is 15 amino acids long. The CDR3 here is CASSTYDRANEKLFF. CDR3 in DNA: TGTGCCAGTAGTACCTACGACAGGGCTAATGAAAAACTGTTTTTT.